The clone carrying this T cell receptor (beta chain) was counted between two and nine times. Trimming removed 2 bases at V and 6 bases at J, with 28 bases between. The CDR3 extends over 19 amino acids. Germline V lookup: CDR1 MDHEN, CDR2 SYDVKM. This entry is derived from a study of control samples from healthy donors and cancer patients. Method: immunoSEQ multiplex PCR; TCRdb's copy keeps in-frame clones and lacks some. The table has 78,000 or so clones, roughly 80% seen once. Material for sequencing was blood. The receptor was isolated from a man in his fifties in good health. The chain carries TRBV28 and TRBJ1-1, with a possible D match to TRBD1 (5 bases). CDR3 DNA: TGTGCCAGCAGTTTAAGAGGCCGAGGGGCCACAGGCTACGGGGCTGAAGCTTTCTTT. This encodes CASSLRGRGATGYGAEAFF. Full variable domain (missing parts from reference TRBV28 and TRBJ1-1): DVKVTQSSRYLVKRTGEKVFLECVQDMDHENMFWYRQDPGLGLRLIYFSYDVKMKEKGDIPEGYSVSREKKERFSLILESASTNQTSMYLCASSLRGRGATGYGAEAFFGQGTRLTVV.